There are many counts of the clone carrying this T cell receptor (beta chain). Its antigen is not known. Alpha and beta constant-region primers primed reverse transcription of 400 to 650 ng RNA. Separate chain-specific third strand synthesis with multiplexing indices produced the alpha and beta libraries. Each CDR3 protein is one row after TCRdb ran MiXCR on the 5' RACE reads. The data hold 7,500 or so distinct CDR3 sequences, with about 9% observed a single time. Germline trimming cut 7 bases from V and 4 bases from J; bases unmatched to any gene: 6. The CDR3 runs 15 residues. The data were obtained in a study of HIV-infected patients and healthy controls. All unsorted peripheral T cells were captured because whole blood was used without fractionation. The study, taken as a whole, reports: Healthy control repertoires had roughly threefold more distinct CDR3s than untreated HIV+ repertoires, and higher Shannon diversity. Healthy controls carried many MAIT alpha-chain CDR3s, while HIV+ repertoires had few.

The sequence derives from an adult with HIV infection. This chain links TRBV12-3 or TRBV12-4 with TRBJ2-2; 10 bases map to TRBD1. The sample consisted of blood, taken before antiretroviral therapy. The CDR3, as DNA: TGTGCCAGCACTGAGGGACAGGGGAGCACCGGGGAGCTGTTTTTT. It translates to CASTEGQGSTGELFF.